The entry below gives a single T cell receptor (beta chain) sequence along with its context. The antigen is not known. This record comes from a study of shared clonotypes between healthy human individuals. V was cut by 8 bases and J by 4 bases, with 11 bases left in between. The CDR3 has 12 residues. Per the germline V gene, CDR1 is MNHEY and CDR2 is SVGAGI. The authors ran unsorted PBMC replicate PCRs on around 320 ng DNA, 32,000 or so T cell genomes. Produced via immunoSEQ multiplex PCR; TCRdb's table is partial and in-frame only. The sample yields about 560,000 clones, around 78% seen once. The study, taken as a whole, reports: Donors were few, which limited the genetic and exposure-history diversity represented.

The receptor comes from a woman aged 40 to 50 in good health. Some clones in this sample may be carry-over from other donors' samples. The V and J genes are TRBV6-5 and TRBJ1-1; possible D gene TRBD1, 6 bases. The specimen was PBMCs. DNA for the CDR3: TGTGCCAGCTGGGTAGGGGGCACTGAAGCTTTCTTT. Translating gives CASWVGGTEAFF.